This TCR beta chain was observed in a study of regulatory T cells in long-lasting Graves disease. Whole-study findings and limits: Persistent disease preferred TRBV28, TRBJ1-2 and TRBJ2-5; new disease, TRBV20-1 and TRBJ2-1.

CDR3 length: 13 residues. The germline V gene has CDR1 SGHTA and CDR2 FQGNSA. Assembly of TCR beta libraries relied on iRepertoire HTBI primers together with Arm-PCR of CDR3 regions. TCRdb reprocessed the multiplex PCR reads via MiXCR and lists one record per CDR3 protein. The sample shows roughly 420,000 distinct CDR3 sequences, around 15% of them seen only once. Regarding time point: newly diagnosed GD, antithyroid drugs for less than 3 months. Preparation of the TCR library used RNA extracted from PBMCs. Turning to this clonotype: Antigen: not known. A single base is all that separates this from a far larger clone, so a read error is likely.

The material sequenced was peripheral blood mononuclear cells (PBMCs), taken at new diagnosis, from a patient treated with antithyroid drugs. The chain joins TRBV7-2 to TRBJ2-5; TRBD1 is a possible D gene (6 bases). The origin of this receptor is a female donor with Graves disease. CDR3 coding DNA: TGTGCCTGCAGCGAAGGGGGTGCGGGGACCCAGTACTTC. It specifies CACSEGGAGTQYF.